The 9 T cell receptor beta chains below were found in one sample sequenced in a study of blood T cell repertoires in COVID-19. The table came from immunoSEQ multiplex PCR; TCRdb's copy has only in-frame clones and leaves some out. This table holds roughly 250,000 clones, around 87% found once. Specimen: peripheral blood. The source of these receptors is a woman in her forties or fifties with acute or convalescent COVID-19.

The genes are TRBV14 and TRBJ1-2; 7 bases match TRBD1. The junction had 3 bases not matched to a gene; V was cut back by 4 bases and J by 1 base. This CDR3 contains 14 residues. Germline V gene lookup returns CDR1 SGHDN and CDR2 FVKESK. For the CDR3, the DNA is TGTGCCAGCAGCCCTACAGGGGTTAACTATGGCTACACCTTC. It yields the protein CASSPTGVNYGYTF.

V is TRBV5-4 and J is TRBJ2-2, with 8 bases aligning to TRBD2. This CDR3 has 16 residues. The junction had 10 bases not matched to a gene; V was cut back by 4 bases and J by 5 bases. Germline V CDR1 and CDR2: SGHNT, YYREEE (reference sequence). This CDR3 is CASSGAVAGGTGELFF. CDR3 sequence (DNA): TGTGCCAGCAGCGGGGCAGTTGCGGGAGGAACCGGGGAGCTGTTTTTT.

This clone was seen more than once but under ten times. The rearrangement links TRBV5-1 to TRBJ2-7; 7 bases fit TRBD2. Trimming at V came to 2 bases and at J to 0 bases, leaving 2 bases not matched to a gene. In germline, CDR1 is SGHRS, CDR2 YFSETQ. The CDR3 runs to 14 residues. Written as DNA, the CDR3 is TGCGCCAGCAGCTTAGCGGGATCCTCCTACGAGCAGTACTTC. Translation gives CASSLAGSSYEQYF.

The chain links TRBV5-6 to TRBJ1-4, with 7 bases aligning to TRBD1. The CDR3 extends over 14 amino acids. The V gene's germline CDR1 is SGHDT and CDR2 YYEEEE. V lost 6 bases to trimming and J lost 6 bases; unmatched junction nucleotides: 8. This chain's CDR3 is CASNPTGSDEKLFF. CDR3 bases: TGTGCCAGCAACCCGACAGGGTCGGATGAAAAACTGTTTTTT.

The gene calls are TRBV27 and TRBJ2-7; 13 bases fit TRBD2. The CDR3 loop spans 17 amino acids. Per germline, CDR1 MNHEY and CDR2 SMNVEV (reference sequence). The V gene end was trimmed by 3 bases and the J gene end by 1 base; junction bases not matched to a gene: 6. CDR3 DNA: TGTGCCAGCAGTTTTCTACTAGCGGGAGGGCCTTCCTACGAGCAGTACTTC. This codes for CASSFLLAGGPSYEQYF.

CDR3 sequence reads: CASEGQGDYEQFF. CDR3 in DNA: TGTGCCAGCGAAGGACAGGGGGACTATGAGCAGTTCTTC. The chain uses TRBV27 and TRBJ2-1, with 10 bases fitting TRBD1. Germline V gene data show CDR1 as MNHEY and CDR2 as SMNVEV (reference sequence). V shed 8 bases and J 8 bases; nucleotides not matched to a gene: 6. The CDR3 covers 13 residues.

The CDR3 sequence: CATSRPSGIGEQYF. CDR3 DNA: TGTGCCACCAGCAGACCCAGCGGGATAGGTGAGCAGTACTTC. The chain has TRBV15 and TRBJ2-7, with TRBD2 matching over 7 bases. The CDR3 totals 14 residues. Germline V lookup: CDR1 LNHNV, CDR2 YYDKDF (reference sequence). V shed 2 bases and J 7 bases; nucleotides not matched to a gene: 8.

The chain couples TRBV10-2 to TRBJ2-1; 12 bases are shared with TRBD1. The CDR3 has 16 amino acids. The V segment lost 5 bases and the J segment 8 bases; nucleotides outside the gene matches: 10. The germline CDR1 and CDR2 sequences are WSHSY and SAAADI. For the CDR3, the DNA is TGCGCCAGCAGTAGTATCTCCGGGACAGGGGGCGATGAGCAGTTCTTC. As protein: CASSSISGTGGDEQFF.

The chain carries TRBV21-1 and TRBJ1-2. TRBV21-1 is tagged as a pseudogene. The CDR3 consists of 16 residues. The CDR3 DNA follows: TGTGCCAGCAGCAAAGCGCGTATTCGGAGGGGTGATGGCTACACCTTC. It yields the protein CASSKARIRRGDGYTF.